This record concerns one T cell receptor (beta chain) sequence. Germline V gene sequence: CDR1 MDHEN, CDR2 SYDVKM. The CDR3 contains 11 residues. V was clipped by 6 bases and J by 5 bases, with 6 bases between them. This entry belongs to a study of blood T cell repertoires in COVID-19. Original analysis: Reference gene primers were amplified, and this amplification served to estimate nucleated cell counts. Profiling relied on immunoSEQ multiplex PCR, and the TCRdb table lists in-frame clones only, not all of them. V and J calls and clone size are copied from that table; D and trimming were computed from the DNA. The top ten hold around an eighth of the sample, which has 120,000 to 150,000 clones, 85% to 90% seen once.

This receptor was taken from a man aged 18-30 years with COVID-19, enrolled during active disease. The material sequenced was peripheral blood. V gene TRBV28 combines with J gene TRBJ2-3; D is ambiguous. CDR3 sequence (DNA): TGTGCCAGCAGAAACATAGATACGCAGTATTTT. Its translation is CASRNIDTQYF.